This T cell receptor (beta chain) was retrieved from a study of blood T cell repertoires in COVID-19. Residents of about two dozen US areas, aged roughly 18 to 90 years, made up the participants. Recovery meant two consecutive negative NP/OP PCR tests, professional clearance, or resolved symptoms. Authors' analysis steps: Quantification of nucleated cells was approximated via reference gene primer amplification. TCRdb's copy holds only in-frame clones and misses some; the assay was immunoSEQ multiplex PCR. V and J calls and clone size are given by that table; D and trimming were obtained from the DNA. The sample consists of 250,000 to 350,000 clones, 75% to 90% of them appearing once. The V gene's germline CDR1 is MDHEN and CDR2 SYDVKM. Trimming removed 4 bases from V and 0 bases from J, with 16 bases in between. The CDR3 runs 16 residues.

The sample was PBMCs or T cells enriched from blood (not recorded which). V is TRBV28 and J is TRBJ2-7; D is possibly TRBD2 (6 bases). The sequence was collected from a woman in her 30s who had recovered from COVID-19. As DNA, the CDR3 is TGTGCCAGCAGTTCCCTGGGGGGATCGAACTCCTACGAGCAGTACTTC. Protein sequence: CASSSLGGSNSYEQYF. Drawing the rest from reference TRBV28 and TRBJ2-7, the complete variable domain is DVKVTQSSRYLVKRTGEKVFLECVQDMDHENMFWYRQDPGLGLRLIYFSYDVKMKEKGDIPEGYSVSREKKERFSLILESASTNQTSMYLCASSSLGGSNSYEQYFGPGTRLTVT.